The sequence of this TCR beta chain was determined in a study of blood T cell repertoires in COVID-19. The CDR3 contains 15 residues. The V end was cut by 7 bases, the J end by 8 bases, with 24 bases between. Germline-derived CDR1 and CDR2 are MDHEN and SYDVKM. Cohorts were assigned according to the clinical history that participants reported. It was within 2 weeks before study entry that exposed participants met a COVID-19 case. Per the original data handling: Amplified reference gene primers provided the basis for estimating nucleated cell counts. The assay was immunoSEQ multiplex PCR, and TCRdb's table has in-frame clones only and misses some. The D gene and trimming were derived from the DNA, and the V and J assignments and clone size from that table. Here the sample spans approximately 220,000 clones, about four fifths being singletons.

The sequence derives from a woman in her thirties or forties who had been exposed to COVID-19. Sequences were obtained from PBMCs or T cells enriched from blood (not recorded which). V gene TRBV28 combines with J gene TRBJ2-7; weak D call: TRBD2 (5 bases). The CDR3, as DNA: TGTGCCAGCACCTTGCGGGTGTGGATCGGCTCCCAGCAGTACTTC. Translating gives CASTLRVWIGSQQYF. Filled out from reference TRBV28 and TRBJ2-7, the complete variable domain reads DVKVTQSSRYLVKRTGEKVFLECVQDMDHENMFWYRQDPGLGLRLIYFSYDVKMKEKGDIPEGYSVSREKKERFSLILESASTNQTSMYLCASTLRVWIGSQQYFGPGTRLTVT.